This T cell receptor (beta chain) comes out of a study of blood T cell repertoires in COVID-19 (dated by TCRdb to about 2020). Turning to the overall study: The collaborator samples originated in the United States, Italy and Spain and spanned the acute and convalescent phases of COVID-19. The material from the prospective study consisted of cDNA or gDNA derived from T cells, B-cell-depleted T cells, or PBMCs. Subjects who had been exposed to COVID-19, were actively infected with it, or had recovered from it provided the deeply sampled blood TCRbeta repertoires that made up the dataset. The repertoires were released in a freely available public database meant as a resource for research on the immune response to SARS-CoV-2. Samples were obtained from the ongoing ImmuneRACE study (first 160 participants) and from 1,200 or so subjects provided by 6 global collaborators. The sample metadata nearly always contained a de-identified subject ID, COVID-19 status, age in years and sex. Where HLA class I and class II types were available, the types were taken from metadata supplied by the sample provider, not from assay-based typing.

Each collaborating institution followed its own protocols to collect whole blood in K2EDTA tubes. For TCRbeta analysis, collaborators shipped samples as frozen whole blood, isolated PBMCs, or DNA extracted from either of those sample types. Overall study results and their limits: How much clinical and demographic metadata was included differed by source and by participant, and the metadata was provided uncurated.

V is shortened by 4 bases, J by 3 bases, and the region joining them spans 13 bases. The germline V gene yields SGHTA for CDR1 and FQGTGA for CDR2. From the cysteine through the phenylalanine, the CDR3 covers 15 amino acids. Of the read, only the CDR3 DNA is kept; its 45 bases are in frame from base 1. Remarks on this clone: The antigen it recognizes is unknown. One base away there is no much larger clone; base qualities are not given.

TCRbeta CDR3 regions were amplified from genomic DNA by means of the immunoSEQ Assay, a bias-controlled multiplex PCR. Per the original workflow: Within the assay, amplification of reference gene primers was used to estimate how many nucleated cells each sample contained. To quantify the absolute abundance of each unique TCRbeta CDR3 rearrangement, sequence reads were collapsed and filtered. For each sample, productive Simpson clonality was calculated by taking the square root of Simpson's diversity index across productive rearrangements. TCRdb took over this immuneACCESS table, retaining in-frame rearrangements with V and J assigned. Such tables are incomplete; in checked studies, under half of the missing clones stem from an unresolved V gene, and the remainder is unexplained. The DNA gave D and trimming, while V, J and clone size come from that table. Present in this sample are 100,000 or so clones, roughly 88% of which were seen just once. Together, the top ten hold under 0.6% of the sample.

Sequencing used peripheral blood. Here the chain combines TRBV7-3 and TRBJ2-1, with a weak D call of TRBD2 (6 bases match). The sequence derives from a man aged 55-75 years with acute or convalescent COVID-19. The bases are TGTGCCAGCAGCTCTTTAGCGGCAGGCTACAATGAGCAGTTCTTC. The resulting protein is CASSSLAAGYNEQFF. With the portions outside the CDR3 filled from the reference TRBV7-3 and TRBJ2-1 genes, the complete variable region becomes GAGVSQTPSNKVTEKGKYVELRCDPISGHTALYWYRQSLGQGPEFLIYFQGTGAADDSGLPNDRFFAVRPEGSVSTLKIQRTERGDSAVYLCASSSLAAGYNEQFFGPGTRLTVL.